The 6 T cell receptor beta chains reported below all come from one sample, sequenced in a study of cytomegalovirus exposure and HLA in healthy donors. The PCR ran on 60 Vbeta and 13 Jbeta primers. Clones were read by immunoSEQ multiplex PCR, and TCRdb kept only the in-frame ones, dropping some. This sample has 100,000 to 150,000 clones; 75% to 90% occur once, and the top ten carry roughly 20%. The sequencing sample was made of PBMCs. The receptors stem from a man younger than 35 in good health and CMV-seropositive.

The rearrangement uses TRBV2 and TRBJ2-1, with 7 bases matching TRBD1. The CDR3 extends over 13 amino acids. CDR1 SNHLY and CDR2 FYNNEI come from the germline V gene. The V gene end was trimmed by 7 bases and the J gene end by 7 bases; junction bases not matched to a gene: 7. As DNA, the CDR3 is TGTGCCAGCAACTCCGGGACAGCTAATGAGCAGTTCTTC. Translated: CASNSGTANEQFF. Full variable domain (remainder filled in from reference TRBV2 and TRBJ2-1): EPEVTQTPSHQVTQMGQEVILRCVPISNHLYFYWYRQILGQKVEFLVSFYNNEISEKSEIFDDQFSVERPDGSNFTLKIRSTKLEDSAMYFCASNSGTANEQFFGPGTRLTVL.

This chain connects TRBV27 to TRBJ2-1; TRBD2 might be the D (6 bases). V gave up 2 bases and J gave up 7 bases, with 12 bases separating them. Looked up from germline, CDR1 is MNHEY and CDR2 is SMNVEV (reference sequence). CDR3 size: 14 residues. The CDR3 here is CASSLTGTQNEQFF. CDR3 nucleotide sequence: TGTGCCAGCAGTTTAACGGGGACTCAAAATGAGCAGTTCTTC.

The gene calls are TRBV11-2 and TRBJ1-1; 9 bases agree with TRBD1. CDR1 is SGHAT, CDR2 FQNNGV, per germline. This CDR3 is 16 amino acids long. Trimming took 5 bases from V and 4 from J; bases not matched to a gene: 11. CDR3: CASSPGQGLGGTEAFF. DNA for the CDR3: TGTGCCAGCAGCCCCGGACAGGGGCTGGGCGGCACTGAAGCTTTCTTT.

This rearrangement joins TRBV7-2 to TRBJ2-5; tentatively, D is TRBD1 (5 bases). The CDR3 length is 14 residues. Trimming removed 2 bases from V and 5 bases from J, with 12 bases in between. CDR1 and CDR2 from the germline V gene are SGHTA and FQGNSA. The CDR3 DNA follows: TGTGCCAGCAGCTTACTCCCCAGGGCCGAGACCCAGTACTTC. Its protein product is CASSLLPRAETQYF.

With respect to this clone: The junction departs from germline at one end; a sequencing error may be responsible. CDR3: CASSVSRDRSSPPHF. The CDR3 nucleotides read TGTGCCAGCAGTGTATCCCGGGACAGAAGTTCACCCCCCCACTTT. V usage is TRBV6-6 and J usage is TRBJ1-6, with 7 positions matching TRBD1. CDR3 length equals 15 residues. CDR1 and CDR2 from the germline V gene are MNHNY and SVGAGI (reference sequence).

V and J are TRBV6-5 and TRBJ1-2; no reliable D call. Trimming took off 5 bases at V and 8 bases at J, with 9 bases between the two ends. This CDR3 comprises 11 residues. Germline CDR1 MNHEY, CDR2 SVGAGI. The CDR3 spells CASSTDGGYTF. CDR3 DNA sequence: TGTGCCAGCAGTACAGATGGGGGCTACACCTTC.